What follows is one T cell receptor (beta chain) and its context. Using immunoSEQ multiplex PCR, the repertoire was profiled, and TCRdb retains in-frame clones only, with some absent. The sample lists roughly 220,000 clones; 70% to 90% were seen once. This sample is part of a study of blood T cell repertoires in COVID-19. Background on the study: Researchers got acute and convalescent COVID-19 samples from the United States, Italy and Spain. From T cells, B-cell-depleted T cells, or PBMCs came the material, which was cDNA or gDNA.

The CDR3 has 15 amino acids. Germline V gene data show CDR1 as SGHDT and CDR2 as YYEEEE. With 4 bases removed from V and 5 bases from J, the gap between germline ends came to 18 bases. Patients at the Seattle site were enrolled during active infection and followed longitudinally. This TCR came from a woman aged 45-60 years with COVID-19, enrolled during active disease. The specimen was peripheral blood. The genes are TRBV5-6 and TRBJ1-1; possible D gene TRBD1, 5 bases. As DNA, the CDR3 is TGTGCCAGCAGCGGGGGGGACCTTCAGGGAACTGAAGCTTTCTTT. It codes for CASSGGDLQGTEAFF.